These T cell receptor beta chains were read from a single sample in a study of lymphopenia after photon versus proton radiotherapy. Using immunoSEQ multiplex PCR, the repertoire was profiled, and TCRdb retains in-frame clones only, with some absent. This table has around 70,000 clones, under 95% appearing once. Sequencing used peripheral blood, obtained from a patient treated with photon-based radiotherapy. The receptors were sampled from a woman aged 70-85 years with pancreatic cancer. The CDR3 runs from the conserved cysteine through the conserved F or W. Each record gives: clone size, V gene, J gene, D gene, CDR3 protein, CDR3 DNA. A D gene is named only where the DNA matches it firmly. Not all rows give a size; the values are once, few, many and, for expanded clones, a class.

>-|TRBV9|TRBJ1-1|TRBD1
CASSGTGAALNTEAFF
TGTGCCAGCAGCGGGACAGGGGCCGCTTTGAACACTGAAGCTTTCTTT
>-|TRBV28|TRBJ1-5|TRBD1
CASSDQGGSNQPQHF
TGTGCCAGCAGTGACCAGGGGGGTAGCAATCAGCCCCAGCATTTT
>-|TRBV6-5|TRBJ2-3|-
CASSPRGLKGDTQYF
TGTGCCAGCAGCCCTCGGGGTCTCAAAGGAGATACGCAGTATTTT
>-|TRBV10-2|TRBJ1-5|TRBD1
CASSGGQGRQPQHF
TGCGCCAGCAGTGGAGGACAGGGTCGGCAGCCCCAGCATTTT
>-|TRBV7-3|TRBJ2-3|TRBD2
CASSLDGLAGTSTDTQYF
TGTGCCAGCAGCTTAGATGGGTTAGCGGGGACTAGCACAGATACGCAGTATTTT
>-|TRBV27|TRBJ1-1|-
CASTLSRGTEAFF
TGTGCCAGCACTCTGAGTAGGGGAACTGAAGCTTTCTTT
>-|TRBV7-8|TRBJ1-5|-
CASSLVVSETQHF
TGTGCCAGCAGCTTAGTGGTCTCTGAGACCCAGCATTTT
>-|TRBV25-1|TRBJ2-1|-
CASSDDSGNNEQFF
TGTGCCAGCAGTGATGATAGCGGAAACAATGAGCAGTTCTTC
>once|TRBV11-2|TRBJ1-3|-
CASSPRWGGRAGNTIYF
TGTGCCAGCAGCCCCCGCTGGGGGGGAAGGGCTGGAAACACCATATATTTT
>-|TRBV5-1|TRBJ1-3|-
CASSPGVGGDGNTIYF
TGCGCCAGCAGCCCCGGCGTGGGGGGTGATGGAAACACCATATATTTT
>-|TRBV7-2|TRBJ2-1|TRBD2
CASSFLGLAGLDEQFF
TGTGCCAGCAGCTTTCTGGGACTAGCGGGACTGGATGAGCAGTTCTTC
>-|TRBV7-3|TRBJ1-1|-
CASKTGRDTEAFF
TGTGCCAGTAAGACGGGTAGGGACACTGAAGCTTTCTTT
>-|TRBV28|TRBJ2-4|-
CASSLEGGSIQYF
TGTGCCAGCAGTTTAGAGGGTGGGAGCATTCAGTACTTC
>-|TRBV27|TRBJ2-7|-
CASSSGRLSYEQYF
TGTGCCAGCAGTTCGGGCCGACTGAGTTACGAGCAGTACTTC
>-|TRBV2|TRBJ2-7|TRBD1
CASSQDRGPFYEQYF
TGTGCCAGCAGCCAAGACAGGGGGCCCTTCTACGAGCAGTACTTC
>-|TRBV27|TRBJ2-7|-
CASSLGSFYEQYF
TGTGCCAGCAGTTTGGGCAGTTTCTACGAGCAGTACTTC
>-|TRBV7-8|TRBJ2-1|TRBD2
CASRDESGLAGGLEQFF
TGTGCCAGCAGGGATGAATCGGGACTAGCGGGAGGGCTTGAGCAGTTCTTC
>-|TRBV2|TRBJ2-1|-
CASSEIQGRYNEQFF
TGTGCCAGCAGTGAAATTCAGGGGCGGTACAATGAGCAGTTCTTC
>few|TRBV2|TRBJ2-2|TRBD2
CASSIGTRGGTGELFF
TGTGCCAGCAGTATCGGGACTAGAGGAGGCACCGGGGAGCTGTTTTTT
>-|TRBV4-2|TRBJ2-7|TRBD2
CASSLAGGASNYEQYF
TGTGCCAGCAGCTTAGCGGGAGGGGCCTCAAACTACGAGCAGTACTTC
>once|TRBV9|TRBJ2-1|TRBD1
CASSPGTVYNEQFF
TGTGCCAGCAGCCCAGGGACAGTCTACAATGAGCAGTTCTTC
>once|TRBV18|TRBJ2-3|-
CASSPGSTDTQYF
TGTGCCAGCTCACCGGGGAGCACAGATACGCAGTATTTT
>-|TRBV19|TRBJ2-3|TRBD1
CASSTDRGSSDTQYF
TGTGCCAGTAGTACTGACAGGGGAAGTTCCGATACGCAGTATTTT
>-|TRBV7-3|TRBJ2-2|-
CASSPGVWRTGELFF
TGTGCCAGCAGCCCGGGGGTGTGGAGGACCGGGGAGCTGTTTTTT
>-|TRBV9|TRBJ2-2|-
CASSPRIRTDHGELFF
TGTGCCAGCAGCCCGAGAATACGGACCGATCACGGGGAGCTGTTTTTT
>-|TRBV30|TRBJ1-2|-
CAWSVQGPGNYGYTF
TGTGCCTGGAGTGTACAGGGTCCCGGTAACTATGGCTACACCTTC
>-|TRBV2|TRBJ2-3|TRBD2
CASSPGLAATDTQYF
TGTGCCAGCAGTCCGGGACTAGCGGCTACAGATACGCAGTATTTT
>-|TRBV19|TRBJ1-1|-
CASAYTQNTEAFF
TGTGCCAGCGCCTACACCCAAAACACTGAAGCTTTCTTT
>-|TRBV10-1|TRBJ2-7|-
CASSENASSSSYEQYF
TGCGCCAGCAGTGAGAACGCTAGCTCTAGCTCCTACGAGCAGTACTTC
>few|TRBV19|TRBJ2-1|TRBD2
CASSNEVLAGESYNEQFF
TGTGCCAGTAGTAATGAGGTCCTAGCGGGAGAGTCCTACAATGAGCAGTTCTTC
>once|TRBV5-1|TRBJ2-7|TRBD2
CASSPNMGGGKYEQYF
TGCGCCAGCAGCCCCAACATGGGGGGAGGGAAGTACGAGCAGTACTTC
>-|TRBV6-1|TRBJ1-2|-
CASSLEGGPNYGYTF
TGTGCCAGCAGTTTAGAGGGGGGGCCTAACTATGGCTACACCTTC
>once|TRBV27|TRBJ1-5|TRBD1
CASSIDRVVQPQHF
TGTGCCAGCAGCATAGACAGGGTCGTTCAGCCCCAGCATTTT
>-|TRBV7-9|TRBJ1-1|-
CASSFSNTEAFF
TGTGCCAGCAGCTTTAGTAACACTGAAGCTTTCTTT
>-|TRBV5-5|TRBJ2-7|-
CASSVTPLGGPYEQYF
TGTGCCAGCAGCGTCACACCCTTGGGGGGACCCTACGAGCAGTACTTC
>-|TRBV15|TRBJ2-1|TRBD2
CATSDPGLGEYNEQFF
TGTGCCACCAGCGATCCGGGACTAGGAGAATACAATGAGCAGTTCTTC
>-|TRBV15|TRBJ2-7|-
CATSRDQREGAFYEQYF
TGTGCCACCAGCAGAGATCAGAGGGAAGGGGCATTCTACGAGCAGTACTTC
>once|TRBV30|TRBJ1-2|-
CAWSYEGWGHPNYGYTF
TGTGCCTGGAGTTACGAAGGGTGGGGACATCCTAACTATGGCTACACCTTC
>-|TRBV6-1|TRBJ1-1|-
CASSKRGFDTEAFF
TGTGCCAGCAGTAAAAGGGGTTTCGACACTGAAGCTTTCTTT
>-|TRBV10-1|TRBJ1-2|-
CASSELFRTTNYGYTF
TGCGCCAGCAGTGAGCTTTTTCGTACGACTAACTATGGCTACACCTTC
>-|TRBV7-8|TRBJ2-3|TRBD2
CASSPNSGSRSRDTQYF
TGTGCCAGCAGCCCCAATAGCGGGAGTAGAAGTAGAGATACGCAGTATTTT
>once|TRBV4-3|TRBJ1-2|TRBD1
CASSQDRQGSLYGYTF
TGCGCCAGCAGCCAAGATAGACAGGGTAGCCTCTATGGCTACACCTTC
>once|TRBV7-2|TRBJ1-1|TRBD1
CASSSRTGQTEAFF
TGTGCCAGCAGCTCCCGGACAGGGCAGACTGAAGCTTTCTTT
>-|TRBV6-5|TRBJ1-1|TRBD1
CASSYTTRGLAEAFF
TGTGCCAGCAGTTACACAACCAGGGGGCTTGCTGAAGCTTTCTTT
>-|TRBV6-6|TRBJ1-3|TRBD1
CASWTGVSGNTIYF
TGTGCCAGCTGGACAGGGGTCTCTGGAAACACCATATATTTT
>-|TRBV2|TRBJ2-2|-
CAISNTGELFF
TGTGCCATTAGTAACACCGGGGAGCTGTTTTTT
>-|TRBV4-2|TRBJ2-7|TRBD1
CASSPPLDRVGEQYF
TGTGCCAGCAGCCCACCTCTGGACAGGGTGGGTGAGCAGTACTTC
>-|TRBV28|TRBJ2-1|-
CASSFIQPYNEQFF
TGTGCCAGCAGTTTCATTCAGCCGTACAATGAGCAGTTCTTC
>-|TRBV9|TRBJ2-1|TRBD2
CASSVGLAGDNEQFF
TGTGCCAGCAGCGTAGGACTAGCGGGAGATAATGAGCAGTTCTTC
>once|TRBV30|TRBJ1-1|-
CAGEGMNTEAFF
TGTGCCGGGGAGGGGATGAACACTGAAGCTTTCTTT
>-|TRBV7-8|TRBJ2-2|TRBD2
CASSRLAQTGELFF
TGTGCCAGCAGCCGACTAGCTCAGACCGGGGAGCTGTTTTTT
>-|TRBV25-1|TRBJ2-3|-
CASSEYGVAQDTQYF
TGTGCCAGCAGTGAATATGGTGTAGCGCAAGATACGCAGTATTTT
>-|TRBV5-1|TRBJ2-1|TRBD2
CASSFSSGRSYNEQFF
TGCGCCAGCAGCTTTTCTAGCGGCCGCTCCTACAATGAGCAGTTCTTC
>-|TRBV28|TRBJ2-7|-
CASSGGRPGLSEQYF
TGTGCCAGCAGCGGGGGCAGGCCCGGACTGAGCGAGCAGTACTTC
>-|TRBV6-4|TRBJ1-5|-
CASRARGSNQPQHF
TGTGCCAGCAGGGCCAGGGGCAGCAATCAGCCCCAGCATTTT
>-|TRBV9|TRBJ2-2|TRBD2
CASSVAPSKAGVTGELFF
TGTGCCAGCAGCGTAGCCCCCTCCAAAGCGGGAGTAACCGGGGAGCTGTTTTTT
>-|TRBV9|TRBJ2-7|-
CASSLTGEANQYSSYEQYF
TGTGCCAGCAGCCTAACGGGAGAGGCGAACCAATACAGCTCCTACGAGCAGTACTTC